This is a list of T cell receptor beta chains from one sample in a study of follicular helper T cells after annual influenza vaccination. Sequencing used immunoSEQ multiplex PCR; TCRdb keeps in-frame clones, though not all of them. This sample has about 9,400 clones, with 65% to 85% found just once. Sequenced material: CXCR5+ CD38- circulating T follicular helper cells from blood, taken on the day of influenza vaccination. These TCRs come from an adult who received the influenza vaccine. CDR3s include the opening cysteine and the closing phenylalanine or tryptophan. Each record gives: D gene, J gene, V gene, clone size, CDR3 DNA, CDR3 protein. D genes are given only for firm matches. The size field is filled for only some rows; it gives once, few, many or a size class.

>TRBD2|TRBJ2-2|TRBV5-1|-
TGCGCCAGCAGCTCCGGAGGACGGGAGGCAAACACCGGGGAGCTGTTTTTT
CASSSGGREANTGELFF
>TRBD1|TRBJ2-3|TRBV27|-
TGTGCCAGCAGCTCCCGGGACAGTACAGATACGCAGTATTTT
CASSSRDSTDTQYF
>-|TRBJ2-2|TRBV4-2|-
TGTGCCAGCAGCGCCCAGAACACCGGGGAGCTGTTTTTT
CASSAQNTGELFF
>TRBD2|TRBJ2-7|TRBV28|-
TGTGCCAGCAGTTCGCCGGGACTAGCGGGAGCTCAGCAGTACTTC
CASSSPGLAGAQQYF
>TRBD2|TRBJ2-3|TRBV19|once
TGTGCCAGTAGTATGGCACTAGCGGGAGGCGCAGATACGCAGTATTTT
CASSMALAGGADTQYF
>-|TRBJ1-1|TRBV30|once
TGTGCCTCGGAGGTCCGGAGAAGAACAAATATGAACACTGAAGCTTTCTTT
CASEVRRRTNMNTEAFF
>-|TRBJ1-2|TRBV6-4|-
TGTGCCAGCAGTGAACGCAGAAACTATGGCTACACCTTC
CASSERRNYGYTF
>-|TRBJ1-1|TRBV5-1|-
TGCGCCAGCAGCCGTGGATTGGTGAGGGACGAAGCTTTCTTT
CASSRGLVRDEAFF
>TRBD1|TRBJ2-5|TRBV5-5|once
TGTGCCAGCAGCTTGGCTCCCCGTCCGGGACAGGGTCAAGAGACCCAGTACTTC
CASSLAPRPGQGQETQYF
>TRBD2|TRBJ2-3|TRBV29-1|-
TGCAGCTTTAGCGGGAGGGCAGGCACAGATACGCAGTATTTT
CSFSGRAGTDTQYF
>TRBD2|TRBJ2-3|TRBV11-3|-
TGTGCCAGCAGCTTGGGACTAGCGGAAAGCACAGATACGCAGTATTTT
CASSLGLAESTDTQYF
>TRBD1|TRBJ2-1|TRBV5-8|once
TGTGCCAGCATCGGACCGGGACAGGGGCTTTCCAATGAGCAGTTCTTC
CASIGPGQGLSNEQFF
>TRBD1|TRBJ2-3|TRBV11-3|-
TGTGCCAGCAGCTTCGGGACAGGGTCCACAGATACGCAGTATTTT
CASSFGTGSTDTQYF
>-|TRBJ2-1|TRBV2|-
TGTGCCAGCAGTGACAGGGTCCCCACCTACAATGAGCAGTTCTTC
CASSDRVPTYNEQFF
>-|TRBJ2-1|TRBV13|-
TGTGCCAGCAGCCCGAGACTGGATAACAATGAGCAGTTCTTC
CASSPRLDNNEQFF
>-|TRBJ1-5|TRBV29-1|-
TGCAGCGCTGGCAAGGGGGATAGCAATCAGCCCCAGCATTTT
CSAGKGDSNQPQHF
>TRBD1|TRBJ2-5|TRBV19|-
TGTGCCAGTAGTCCCGGACAGGGTCAGACCCAGTACTTC
CASSPGQGQTQYF
>-|TRBJ1-1|TRBV11-2|-
TGTGCCAGCAGCTCTGACAGTATTCTTACATCGGCTTTCTTT
CASSSDSILTSAFF
>-|TRBJ2-1|TRBV7-3|-
TGTGCCAGCAGCTTCGGACAGTACAATGAGCAGTTCTTC
CASSFGQYNEQFF
>TRBD1|TRBJ1-2|TRBV29-1|-
TGCAGCGTTCCGAGGGCCGGGACAGGGGATGGCTACACCTTC
CSVPRAGTGDGYTF
>TRBD1|TRBJ1-1|TRBV2|-
TGTGCCAGCACCAACTGGGACAGGAACACTGAAGCTTTCTTT
CASTNWDRNTEAFF
>TRBD2|TRBJ2-3|TRBV11-2|-
TGTGCCAGCAGCTTAACCGAAGCGGGAACCTTTACAGATACGCAGTATTTT
CASSLTEAGTFTDTQYF
>-|TRBJ1-1|TRBV6-1|-
TGTGCCAGCAGTGAACAGGGGATGGCGTGGACTGAAGCTTTCTTT
CASSEQGMAWTEAFF
>-|TRBJ2-7|TRBV5-1|-
TGCGCCAGCAGCCCGGACACCTACGAGCAGTACTTC
CASSPDTYEQYF
>-|TRBJ1-5|TRBV6-5|-
TGTGCCACCCGGGGGCGTAGCAATCAGCCCCAGCATTTT
CATRGRSNQPQHF
>-|TRBJ2-3|TRBV5-4|-
TGTGCCAGCAGCTTGGCCGCAGGGGCTGGCACAGATACGCAGTATTTT
CASSLAAGAGTDTQYF
>-|TRBJ1-1|TRBV10-1|-
TGCGCCAGCAGTGAATCTGGGAAGAACACTGAAGCTTTCTTT
CASSESGKNTEAFF
>TRBD2|TRBJ2-1|TRBV5-1|-
TGCGCCAGCAGCTGGGGGACTAGCGAGGATGAGCAGTTCTTC
CASSWGTSEDEQFF
>-|TRBJ1-5|TRBV5-5|-
TGTGCCAGCAGCTTGCGTCAATTGGGCAATCAGCCCCAGCATTTT
CASSLRQLGNQPQHF
>TRBD2|TRBJ2-7|TRBV7-9|-
TGTGCCAGCAGCTTAGCTAGGGCTAGCGGACTCTACGAGCAGTACTTC
CASSLARASGLYEQYF
>-|TRBJ2-1|TRBV11-2|-
TGTGCCAGCAGCTTAGGACACAACAATGAGCAGTTCTTC
CASSLGHNNEQFF
>-|TRBJ1-2|TRBV5-1|-
TGCGCCAGCAGCTTGGAGCGGGGGCGCGGCTACACCTTC
CASSLERGRGYTF
>-|TRBJ1-3|TRBV6-1|-
TGTGCCAGCAGTGAGAGGGAGTACGGAAACACCATATATTTT
CASSEREYGNTIYF
>TRBD2|TRBJ2-3|TRBV9|-
TGTGCCAGCAGCGTAGGAGCGGGAGTGCAAGATACGCAGTATTTT
CASSVGAGVQDTQYF
>TRBD1|TRBJ1-5|TRBV28|-
TGTGCCAGCAGTTTCTTATCCTTCGACAGGGGGCGAGTTCAGCCCCAGCATTTT
CASSFLSFDRGRVQPQHF
>-|TRBJ2-7|TRBV27|once
TGTGCCAGCAGGGGGTGGACAGAGACCTACGAGCAGTACTTC
CASRGWTETYEQYF
>TRBD1|TRBJ2-7|TRBV28|few
TGTGCCAGCAGTGCGCCGACAGGGAAAGCCTACGAGCAGTACTTC
CASSAPTGKAYEQYF
>TRBD1|TRBJ2-5|TRBV18|-
TGTGCCAGCTCCCTGACAGGGTTAGAGACCCAGTACTTC
CASSLTGLETQYF
>-|TRBJ2-2|TRBV5-4|-
TGTGCCAGCAGCCCCCGGGAGTCATCCGGGGAGCTGTTTTTT
CASSPRESSGELFF
>-|TRBJ1-2|TRBV7-8|few
TGTGCCAGCAGCCCCGGGACGGAGACCTATAGATATGGCTACACCTTC
CASSPGTETYRYGYTF
>-|TRBJ1-3|TRBV7-8|-
TGTGCCAGCAGCTTCGCTGGAAACACCATATATTTT
CASSFAGNTIYF
>TRBD1|TRBJ2-1|TRBV5-4|-
TGTGCCAGCAGCTTGGACAGGGGAGATGAGCAGTTCTTC
CASSLDRGDEQFF
>-|TRBJ2-3|TRBV7-3|-
TGTGCCAGCAGCTTATCGGGTTCGAGGGATACGCAGTATTTT
CASSLSGSRDTQYF
>TRBD2|TRBJ2-1|TRBV7-6|-
TGTGCCAGCAGCTCTCTAGCGGGAGGCTCCTACAATGAGCAGTTCTTC
CASSSLAGGSYNEQFF
>TRBD1|TRBJ1-1|TRBV19|-
TGTGCCAGCGCCGGACAGGGGCGGTCTATGAACACTGAAGCTTTCTTT
CASAGQGRSMNTEAFF
>-|TRBJ1-2|TRBV7-9|-
TGTGCCAGCAGCTTAGCGGGGGGGCGGATTTCTAACTATGGCTACACCTTC
CASSLAGGRISNYGYTF
>TRBD1|TRBJ1-4|TRBV28|-
TGTGCCAGCAGTTTAATGGGCTTGGGACAGGAATACGAAAAACTGTTTTTT
CASSLMGLGQEYEKLFF
>-|TRBJ1-2|TRBV15|-
TGTGCCACCAGCAGAGAGTATGGGGTCAGGGAGGACGGCTACACCTTC
CATSREYGVREDGYTF
>-|TRBJ2-1|TRBV4-1|once
TGCGCCAGCAGCCAGCGGTACAGGGCGGGAGACAATGAGCAGTTCTTC
CASSQRYRAGDNEQFF
>TRBD2|TRBJ2-3|TRBV7-9|-
TGTGCCAGCAGCCTCGGCGGGGGAGCAGATACGCAGTATTTT
CASSLGGGADTQYF
>TRBD2|TRBJ2-1|TRBV5-4|-
TGTGCCAGCAGCGGGAAGGGACTAGCAGGAAATGAGCAGTTCTTC
CASSGKGLAGNEQFF
>-|TRBJ2-1|TRBV4-2|-
TGTGCCAGCAGCCAAGAACTAGAACGTCAGTTCTTC
CASSQELERQFF
>-|TRBJ1-2|TRBV6-1|-
TGTGCCAGCAATCACCGACGGTCAGAGGGAGGCTACACCTTC
CASNHRRSEGGYTF
>TRBD1|TRBJ2-1|TRBV29-1|-
TGCAGCGTTGAAGGAGGGGGGACAGGCCTATACAATGAGCAGTTCTTC
CSVEGGGTGLYNEQFF
>-|TRBJ1-2|TRBV2|-
TGTGCCAGCAGTGTCCTCGCGGGGAGCCGTAATGGCTACACCTTC
CASSVLAGSRNGYTF
>-|TRBJ2-7|TRBV7-9|-
TGTGCCAGCAGCTTCGGAGGCGTCGAGCAGTACTTC
CASSFGGVEQYF
>-|TRBJ2-7|TRBV6-1|-
TGTGCCAGCAGTGATAGGGGGGGCCCCTACGAGCAGTACTTC
CASSDRGGPYEQYF